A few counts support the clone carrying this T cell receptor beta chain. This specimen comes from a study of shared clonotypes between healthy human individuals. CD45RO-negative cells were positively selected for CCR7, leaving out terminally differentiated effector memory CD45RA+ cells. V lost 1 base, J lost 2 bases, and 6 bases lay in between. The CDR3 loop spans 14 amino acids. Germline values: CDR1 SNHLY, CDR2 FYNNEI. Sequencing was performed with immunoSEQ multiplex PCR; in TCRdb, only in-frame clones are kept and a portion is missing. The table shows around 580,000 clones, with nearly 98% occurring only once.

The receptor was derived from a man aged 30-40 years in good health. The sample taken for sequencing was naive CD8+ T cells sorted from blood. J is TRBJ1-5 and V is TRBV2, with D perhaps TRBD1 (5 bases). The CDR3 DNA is TGTGCCAGCAGTGAAGGGGACCGCAATCAGCCCCAGCATTTT. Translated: CASSEGDRNQPQHF.